The rows below give T cell receptor beta chains drawn from one sample of a study of response to subunit inactivated influenza vaccine. TCRdb ran MiXCR on the RT-PCR reads and lists one entry per CDR3 protein. The sample holds roughly 760,000 distinct CDR3 sequences, 21% seen once. The sample consisted of PBMCs from blood, taken around 5 days after vaccination. All receptors come from a middle-aged man who received an inactivated influenza vaccine. Each CDR3 is given with its conserved first and last residue. The order of the fields is clone size, J gene, V gene, D gene, CDR3 DNA, CDR3 protein. D genes are given only for firm matches. Rows give clone size only sometimes, using once, few, many, or a class for an expanded clone.

>many|TRBJ2-5|TRBV29-1|.
TGCAGCGTTGAAAATTACTCCCGCGAGACCCAGTACTTC
CSVENYSRETQYF
>.|TRBJ2-3|TRBV3-1|TRBD1
TGTGCCAGCAGCCTATTGGGACAGATTCGGGACCCAGATACGCAGTATTTT
CASSLLGQIRDPDTQYF
>many|TRBJ2-7|TRBV10-3|.
TGTGCCAACTCCGGGACGGATTTTTACGAGCAGTACTTC
CANSGTDFYEQYF
>few|TRBJ2-7|TRBV12-3/TRBV12-4|TRBD2
TGTGCCAGCAGGCTAGCGGGAGGCACCTACGAGCAGTACTTC
CASRLAGGTYEQYF
>.|TRBJ2-5|TRBV30|.
TGTGCCTGGACAATCGGGGGGACCCAGTACTTC
CAWTIGGTQYF
>.|TRBJ2-1|TRBV27|.
TGTGCCAGCAGACGACTCAGCGGCAGCTCCTACAATGAGCAGTTCTTC
CASRRLSGSSYNEQFF
>.|TRBJ2-1|TRBV6-2/TRBV6-3|TRBD1
TGTGCCAGCAGTTACCTCACCTCTATTCGGGACAGGTACGGACTATTGGCGGTCGATGAGCAGTTCTTC
CASSYLTSIRDRYGLLAVDEQFF
>.|TRBJ1-3|TRBV15|.
TGTGCCACCAGCACCGGACAGCGCCTCTCTGGAAACACCATATATTTT
CATSTGQRLSGNTIYF
>.|TRBJ2-1|TRBV14|.
TGTGCCAGCAGCCAAGATGAACGCCCCTCCTACAATGAGCAGTTCTTC
CASSQDERPSYNEQFF
>.|TRBJ1-1|TRBV7-2|.
TGTGCCAGCAGCCACCCGTGGGGTGAAGCTTTCTTT
CASSHPWGEAFF
>few|TRBJ2-1|TRBV7-2|TRBD2
TGTGCCAGCAGCTTAGCGGGTCTAGCGGGAGTCCCTGAGCAGTTCTTC
CASSLAGLAGVPEQFF
>few|TRBJ1-5|TRBV15|.
TGTGCCACCAGCAGAGTTGGCAGCCTGATTCAGCCCCAGCATTTT
CATSRVGSLIQPQHF
>few|TRBJ1-1|TRBV27|.
TGTGCCAGCAGCCTTTGGGTGGACACTGAAGCTTTCTTT
CASSLWVDTEAFF
>many|TRBJ2-3|TRBV20-1|TRBD2
TGCAGTGCTAGACGACTAGCGGGAGCCGGCACAGATACGCAGTATTTT
CSARRLAGAGTDTQYF
>.|TRBJ2-1|TRBV5-1|.
TGCGCCAGCAGCTTCCGGGCGGGGACCCGCTCCTACAATGAGCAGTTCTTC
CASSFRAGTRSYNEQFF
>once|TRBJ2-5|TRBV2|.
TGTGCCAGCGAGTTTGGCAGGGACGGGACCCAGTACTTC
CASEFGRDGTQYF
>.|TRBJ2-3|TRBV20-1|.
TGCAGTGCCCAAGGACGGAACACAGATACGCAGTATTTT
CSAQGRNTDTQYF
>.|TRBJ2-3|TRBV7-9|TRBD1
TGTGCCAGCAGGCCCGGACAGGGGGCGCGGACAGATACGCAGTATTTT
CASRPGQGARTDTQYF
>.|TRBJ2-3|TRBV4-2|TRBD2
TGTGCCAGCAGCCAAGCACCCACCCGGGGGGGCGGCACAGATACGCAGTATTTT
CASSQAPTRGGGTDTQYF
>.|TRBJ2-1|TRBV12-3/TRBV12-4|.
TGTGCCACCATGGGCTGGTCCACCTACAATGAGCAGTTCTTC
CATMGWSTYNEQFF
>few|TRBJ2-2|TRBV9|.
TGTGCCAGCAGCGTAGATCCCCAGGGCGGCGGGGAGCTGTTTTTT
CASSVDPQGGGELFF
>many|TRBJ2-1|TRBV24-1|TRBD1
TGTGCCACCAGTGGATTGGGACAGGACTACAATGAGCAGTTCTTC
CATSGLGQDYNEQFF
>.|TRBJ2-7|TRBV20-1|.
TGCAGTGCTAGACGGCCGGGCGTCTACGAGCAGTACTTC
CSARRPGVYEQYF
>.|TRBJ2-1|TRBV9|.
TGTGCCAGCAGCCCCAGGGTGGCGCCGAGCTCCTACAATGAGCAGTTCTTC
CASSPRVAPSSYNEQFF
>.|TRBJ2-3|TRBV10-3|TRBD1
TGTGCCATCAGTCAAGGACAGGGGATCACAGATACGCAGTATTTT
CAISQGQGITDTQYF
>.|TRBJ1-5|TRBV6-1|.
TGTGCCAGCAGTGCCGGATTCAATCAGCCCCAGCATTTT
CASSAGFNQPQHF
>.|TRBJ1-1|TRBV12-3/TRBV12-4|.
TGTGCCAGCAGTTTCCCGCCCCAGTGGACTGAAGCTTTCTTT
CASSFPPQWTEAFF
>few|TRBJ1-3|TRBV7-2|.
TGTGCCAGCAGCTTAGGTTCGCGGTACTCTGGAAACACCATATATTTT
CASSLGSRYSGNTIYF
>few|TRBJ2-3|TRBV20-1|.
TGCAGTGCTAGAGGGAGGGGGCAAGGTACGCAGTATTTT
CSARGRGQGTQYF